This T cell receptor (beta chain) was captured by sequencing in a study of shared clonotypes between healthy human individuals. Study as a whole: Ranging from 18 to 49 in age, donors were a couple of women and three men.

Positively selected for CCR7, the CD45RO-negative cells used as naive CD8 cells excluded terminally differentiated effector memory CD45RA+ cells. Per the germline V gene, CDR1 is MDHEN and CDR2 is SYDVKM. Germline trimming cut 6 bases from V and 4 bases from J; bases unmatched to any gene: 11. The length of the CDR3 is 16 residues. The sample holds one count of this clone. In the source study's methods: Without quality scores, immunoSEQ junctional reads could not be filtered like full-length reads. Profiling relied on immunoSEQ multiplex PCR, and the TCRdb table lists in-frame clones only, not all of them. That table gives V, J and clone size, and the DNA gave D and trimming. Among 550,000 to 600,000 clones listed, 95% to 98% were seen once.

This chain uses TRBV28 with TRBJ2-1; TRBD1 matches at 8 bases. The sequenced sample consisted of naive CD8+ T cells sorted from blood. The TCR was taken from a man aged 30 to 45 in good health. The CDR3 spells CASRGGQGLFYNEQFF. The DNA for the CDR3 is TGTGCCAGCAGGGGAGGACAGGGTCTTTTTTACAATGAGCAGTTCTTC.